What follows describes a single TCR beta chain. The entry originates in a study of blood T cell repertoires in COVID-19. Generated by immunoSEQ multiplex PCR, the TCRdb table keeps only in-frame clones and is missing some. The sample includes more than 450,000 clones, 75% to 90% of them seen just once. The junction had 13 bases not matched to a gene; V was cut back by 5 bases and J by 4 bases. Germline V gene lookup returns CDR1 MGHRA and CDR2 YSYEKL. The length of the CDR3 is 17 residues. The sample was PBMCs or T cells enriched from blood (not recorded which). The genes are TRBV4-1 and TRBJ1-4, with 7 bases lining up with TRBD1. The sequence was collected from a woman aged 18-29 years who had recovered from COVID-19. The CDR3 DNA reads as TGCGCCAGCAGCACTGGCCGCCTTGGACAGGTTAATGAAAAACTGTTTTTT. This encodes CASSTGRLGQVNEKLFF.